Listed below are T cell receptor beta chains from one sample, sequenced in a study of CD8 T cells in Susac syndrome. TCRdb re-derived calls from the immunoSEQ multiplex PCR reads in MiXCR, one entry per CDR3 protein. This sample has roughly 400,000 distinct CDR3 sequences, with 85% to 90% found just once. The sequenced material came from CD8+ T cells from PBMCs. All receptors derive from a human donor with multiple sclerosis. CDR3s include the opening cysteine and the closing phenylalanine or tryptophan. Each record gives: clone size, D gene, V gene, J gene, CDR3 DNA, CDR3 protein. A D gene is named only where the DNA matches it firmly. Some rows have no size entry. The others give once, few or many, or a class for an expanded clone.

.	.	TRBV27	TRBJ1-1	TGTGCCAGCAGTTTCGTGGGGTCGAACACTGAAGCTTTCTTT	CASSFVGSNTEAFF
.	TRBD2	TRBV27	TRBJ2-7	TGTGCCAGCAGACCGGGACTAGACCTCTACGAGCAGTACTTC	CASRPGLDLYEQYF
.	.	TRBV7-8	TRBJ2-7	TGTGCCAGCAGCTTTCACAGCAACTACGAGCAGTACTTC	CASSFHSNYEQYF
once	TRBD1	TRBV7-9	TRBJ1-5	TGTGCCAGCAGCAGGGGAGTACTCAGGGGGTTTAATCAGCCCCAGCATTTT	CASSRGVLRGFNQPQHF
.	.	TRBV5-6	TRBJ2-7	TGTGCCAGCAGCTTGCGAAGGAGCTCCTACGAGCAGTACTTC	CASSLRRSSYEQYF
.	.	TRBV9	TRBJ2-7	TGTGCCAGCAGCCCACGGGGCGGGACCGACGAGCAGTACTTC	CASSPRGGTDEQYF
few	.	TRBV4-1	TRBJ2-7	TGCGCCAGCAGCCAAGAGAACTACGAGCAGTACTTC	CASSQENYEQYF
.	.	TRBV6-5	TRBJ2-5	TGTGCCAGCAGTTACGGAGATTCCCAGTACTTC	CASSYGDSQYF
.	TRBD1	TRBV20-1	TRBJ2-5	TGCAGTGCTAAACAGGGGGACTACCAAGAGACCCAGTACTTC	CSAKQGDYQETQYF
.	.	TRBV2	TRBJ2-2	TGTGCCCCCCTCAGTGAGGTCACCGGGGAGCTGTTTTTT	CAPLSEVTGELFF
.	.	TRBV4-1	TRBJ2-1	TGCGCCACATCCGCCACGCGTTACAATGAGCAGTTCTTC	CATSATRYNEQFF
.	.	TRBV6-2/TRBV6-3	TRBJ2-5	TGTGCCAGCAGTTACCCCGATCAAGAGACCCAGTACTTC	CASSYPDQETQYF
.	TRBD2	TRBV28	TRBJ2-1	TGTGCCAGCAGTTTTCGTCCTAGCGGGAGGGATGAGCAGTTCTTC	CASSFRPSGRDEQFF
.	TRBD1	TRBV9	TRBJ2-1	TGTGCCAGCAGCGTAGTGCCGGGGACAGATGAGCAGTTCTTC	CASSVVPGTDEQFF
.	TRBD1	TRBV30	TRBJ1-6	TGTGCCTGGAGTACCGGACAGGGAAATTCACCCCTCCACTTT	CAWSTGQGNSPLHF
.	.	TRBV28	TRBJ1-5	TGTGCCAGCAGTTCCAGGGGCTACAATCAGCCCCAGCATTTT	CASSSRGYNQPQHF
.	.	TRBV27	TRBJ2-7	TGTGCCAGCAGTTTATCCCCTCAAAATTTTTCGGGCGAGCAGTACTTC	CASSLSPQNFSGEQYF
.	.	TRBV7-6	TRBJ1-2	TGTGCCAGCAGCTTAAGTTCCGCGGGGGCAGATGGCTACACCTTC	CASSLSSAGADGYTF
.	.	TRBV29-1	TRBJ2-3	TGCAGCGTTGAAGGACCGGAGGAGGGGCAGTATTTT	CSVEGPEEGQYF
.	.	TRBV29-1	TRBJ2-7	TGCAGCGTTGAATGGGGGGCACTCCCCTACGAGCAGTACTTC	CSVEWGALPYEQYF
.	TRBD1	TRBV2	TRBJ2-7	TGTGCCAGCATTCCGACAGGGGGCCCCTACGAGCAGTACTTC	CASIPTGGPYEQYF
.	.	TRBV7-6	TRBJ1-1	TGTGCCAGCAGTCAGGGGTCAGGACCCCGGGCTGAAGCTTTCTTT	CASSQGSGPRAEAFF
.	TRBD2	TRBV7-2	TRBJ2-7	TGTGCCAGCAGTTTCCTTAGCGGGGGCTCCTACGAGCAGTACTTC	CASSFLSGGSYEQYF
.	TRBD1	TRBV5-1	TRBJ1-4	TGCGCCAGCAGCTCCTCACAGACAGGGCTTAATGAAAAACTGTTTTTT	CASSSSQTGLNEKLFF
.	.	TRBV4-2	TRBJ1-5	TGTGCCAGCAGCCCAGATGCGGAGGCACTTTGGGCCCAGCATTTT	CASSPDAEALWAQHF
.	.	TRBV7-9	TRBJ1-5	TGTGCCAGCAGTTTACGGGATAGCAATCAGCCCCAGCATTTT	CASSLRDSNQPQHF
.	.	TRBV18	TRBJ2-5	TGTGCCAGCTCACCACCGGTCGAGGGGCCCCAAGAGACCCAGTACTTC	CASSPPVEGPQETQYF
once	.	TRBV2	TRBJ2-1	TGTGCCAGCAGCCCCGAGTCATCGGATGAGCAGTTCTTC	CASSPESSDEQFF
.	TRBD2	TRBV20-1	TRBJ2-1	TGCAGTGCTAGTTTGGGACTAGCGGAGTACAATGAGCAGTTCTTC	CSASLGLAEYNEQFF
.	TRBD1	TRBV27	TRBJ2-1	TGTGCCAGCAGTCCTTCTACAGGGGACGATGAGCAGTTCTTC	CASSPSTGDDEQFF
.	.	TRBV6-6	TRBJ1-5	TGTGCCACAAGAGGGGGGAATAGCAATCAGCCCCAGCATTTT	CATRGGNSNQPQHF
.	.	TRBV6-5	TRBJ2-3	TGTGCCAGCAGTTACGCGAACGGAGGGGATACGCAGTATTTT	CASSYANGGDTQYF
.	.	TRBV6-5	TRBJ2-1	TGTGCCAGCAGTCCGGGACACTCTTACTACAATGAGCAGTTCTTC	CASSPGHSYYNEQFF
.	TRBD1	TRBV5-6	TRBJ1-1	TGTGCCAGCAGCCATCCCCGCACAGGGGACTTTGATAGCACTGAAGCTTTCTTT	CASSHPRTGDFDSTEAFF
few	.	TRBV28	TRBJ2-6	TGTGCCAGCAGTTTGGCGACGGGGGCCAACGTCCTGACTTTC	CASSLATGANVLTF
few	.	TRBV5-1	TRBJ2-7	TGCGCCAGCAGCTTCACAGACCTCTACGAGCAGTACTTC	CASSFTDLYEQYF
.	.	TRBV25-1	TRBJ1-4	TGTGCCAGCAGTGAATTTGGCTCCGAGGGACGGTATAATGAAAAACTGTTTTTT	CASSEFGSEGRYNEKLFF
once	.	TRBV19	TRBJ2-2	TGTGCCAGTAGTATAGTCGGCGGGGAGCTGTTTTTT	CASSIVGGELFF
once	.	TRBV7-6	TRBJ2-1	TGTGCCAGCAGCTTAAGTACTACCCTCCCTTATAATGAGCAGTTCTTC	CASSLSTTLPYNEQFF
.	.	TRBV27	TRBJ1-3	TGTGCCAGCAGTTTAGCAGGGCCTGGAAACACCATATATTTT	CASSLAGPGNTIYF
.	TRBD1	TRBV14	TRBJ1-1	TGTGCCAGCAGCCCACGAGAGGGGGCTTACACTGAAGCTTTCTTT	CASSPREGAYTEAFF
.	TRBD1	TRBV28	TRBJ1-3	TGTGCCAGCAGTTTTGCGGGGACAGGGGGCTCTGGAAACACCATATATTTT	CASSFAGTGGSGNTIYF
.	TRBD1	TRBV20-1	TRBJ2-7	TGCAGTGCTAGAGTATCCCGGGACAGGGCTGTCTACGAGCAGTACTTC	CSARVSRDRAVYEQYF